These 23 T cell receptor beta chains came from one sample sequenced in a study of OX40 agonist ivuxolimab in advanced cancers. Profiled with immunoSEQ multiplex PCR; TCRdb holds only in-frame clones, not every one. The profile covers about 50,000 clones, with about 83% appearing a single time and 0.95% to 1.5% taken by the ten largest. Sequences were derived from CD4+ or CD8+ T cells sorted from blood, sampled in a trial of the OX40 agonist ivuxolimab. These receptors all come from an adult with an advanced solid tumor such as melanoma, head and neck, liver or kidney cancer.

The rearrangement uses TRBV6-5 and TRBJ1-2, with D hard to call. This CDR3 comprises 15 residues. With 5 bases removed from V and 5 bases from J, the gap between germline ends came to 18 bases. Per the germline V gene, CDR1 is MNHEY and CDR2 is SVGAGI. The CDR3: CASSPEGFGIYGYTF. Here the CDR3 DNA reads TGTGCCAGCAGTCCAGAAGGGTTTGGGATTTATGGCTACACCTTC.

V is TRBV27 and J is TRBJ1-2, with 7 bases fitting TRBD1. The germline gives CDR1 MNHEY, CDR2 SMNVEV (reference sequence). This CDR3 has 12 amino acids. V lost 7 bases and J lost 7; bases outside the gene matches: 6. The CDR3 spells CASKQGRGGYTF. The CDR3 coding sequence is TGTGCCAGCAAACAGGGGAGGGGTGGCTACACCTTC.

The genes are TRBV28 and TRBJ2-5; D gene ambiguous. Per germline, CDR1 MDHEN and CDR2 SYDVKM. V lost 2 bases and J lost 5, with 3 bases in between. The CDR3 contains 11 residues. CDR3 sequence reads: CASSLMETQYF. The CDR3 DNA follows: TGTGCCAGCAGTTTAATGGAGACCCAGTACTTC.

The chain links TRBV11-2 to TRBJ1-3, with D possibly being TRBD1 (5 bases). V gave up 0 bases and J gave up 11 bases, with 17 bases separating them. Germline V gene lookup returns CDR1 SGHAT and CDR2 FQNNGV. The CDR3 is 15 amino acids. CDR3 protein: CASSLEEAGRGAIYF. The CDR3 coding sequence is TGTGCCAGCAGCTTAGAAGAGGCAGGGCGAGGCGCCATATATTTT.

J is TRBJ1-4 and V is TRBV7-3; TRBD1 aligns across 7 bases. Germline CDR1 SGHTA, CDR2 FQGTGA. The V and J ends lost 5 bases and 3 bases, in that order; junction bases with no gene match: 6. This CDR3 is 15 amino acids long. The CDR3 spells CASSVTGAPNEKLFF. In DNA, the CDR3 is TGTGCCAGCAGCGTTACAGGGGCGCCTAATGAAAAACTGTTTTTT.

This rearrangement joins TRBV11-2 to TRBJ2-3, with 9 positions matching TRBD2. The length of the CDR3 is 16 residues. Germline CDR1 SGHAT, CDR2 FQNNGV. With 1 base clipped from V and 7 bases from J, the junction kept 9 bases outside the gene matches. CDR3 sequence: CASSLGGAGGRNTQYF. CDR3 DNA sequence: TGTGCCAGCAGCTTAGGGGGAGCGGGAGGAAGAAATACGCAGTATTTT.

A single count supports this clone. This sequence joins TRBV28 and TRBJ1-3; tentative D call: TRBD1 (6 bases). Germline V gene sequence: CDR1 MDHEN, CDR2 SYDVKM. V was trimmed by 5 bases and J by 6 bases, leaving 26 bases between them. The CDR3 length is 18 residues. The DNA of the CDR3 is TGTGCCAGCAGTCCGGGTAGGGGGGCAGGCGGACGCATAAACACCATATATTTT. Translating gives CASSPGRGAGGRINTIYF.

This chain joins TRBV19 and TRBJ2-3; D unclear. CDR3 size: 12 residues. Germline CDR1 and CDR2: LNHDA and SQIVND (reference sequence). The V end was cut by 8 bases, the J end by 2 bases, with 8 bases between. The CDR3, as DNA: TGTGCCAGTGTAGGTTACACAGATACGCAGTATTTT. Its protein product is CASVGYTDTQYF. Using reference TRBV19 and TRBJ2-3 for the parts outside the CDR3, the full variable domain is DGGITQSPKYLFRKEGQNVTLSCEQNLNHDAMYWYRQDPGQGLRLIYYSQIVNDFQKGDIAEGYSVSREKKESFPLTVTSAQKNPTAFYLCASVGYTDTQYFGPGTRLTVL.

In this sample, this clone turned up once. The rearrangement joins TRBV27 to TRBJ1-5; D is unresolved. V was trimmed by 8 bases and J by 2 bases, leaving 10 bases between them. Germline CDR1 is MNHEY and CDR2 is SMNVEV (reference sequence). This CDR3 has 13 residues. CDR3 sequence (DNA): TGTGCCAGCTCCCAGAGGGGCAATCAGCCCCAGCATTTT. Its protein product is CASSQRGNQPQHF.

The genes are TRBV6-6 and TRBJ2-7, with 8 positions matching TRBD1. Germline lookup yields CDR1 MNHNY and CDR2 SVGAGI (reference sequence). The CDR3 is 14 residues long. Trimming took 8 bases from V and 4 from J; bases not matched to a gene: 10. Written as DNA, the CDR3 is TGTGCCAGCCGCGGGACAGGTTCACCTTACGAGCAGTACTTC. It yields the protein CASRGTGSPYEQYF.

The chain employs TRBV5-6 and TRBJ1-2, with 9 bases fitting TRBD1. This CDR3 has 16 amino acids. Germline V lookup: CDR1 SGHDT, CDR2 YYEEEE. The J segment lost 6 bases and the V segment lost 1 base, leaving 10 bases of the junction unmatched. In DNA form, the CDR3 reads TGTGCCAGCAGCTTGTTTGATGGACAGGGGTCCAATGGCTACACCTTC. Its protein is CASSLFDGQGSNGYTF.

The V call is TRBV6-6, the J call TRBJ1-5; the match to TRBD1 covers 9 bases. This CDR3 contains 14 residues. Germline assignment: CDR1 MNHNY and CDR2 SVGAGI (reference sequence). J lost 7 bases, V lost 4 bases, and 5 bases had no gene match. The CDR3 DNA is TGTGCCAGCAGTTTCGGACAGGGGAGCCAGCCCCAGCATTTT. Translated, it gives CASSFGQGSQPQHF.

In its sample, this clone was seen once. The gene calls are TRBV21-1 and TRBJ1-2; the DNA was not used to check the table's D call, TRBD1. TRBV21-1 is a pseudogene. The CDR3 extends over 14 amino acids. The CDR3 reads CASRSAGTGGGYTF. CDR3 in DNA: TGTGCCAGCAGGTCAGCAGGGACAGGGGGCGGCTACACCTTC.

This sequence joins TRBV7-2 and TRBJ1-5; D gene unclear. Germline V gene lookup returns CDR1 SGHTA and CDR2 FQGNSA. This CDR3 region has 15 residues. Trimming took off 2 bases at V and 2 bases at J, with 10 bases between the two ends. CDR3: CASSLIGSGNQPQHF. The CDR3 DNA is TGTGCCAGCAGCTTAATAGGGTCTGGCAATCAGCCCCAGCATTTT.

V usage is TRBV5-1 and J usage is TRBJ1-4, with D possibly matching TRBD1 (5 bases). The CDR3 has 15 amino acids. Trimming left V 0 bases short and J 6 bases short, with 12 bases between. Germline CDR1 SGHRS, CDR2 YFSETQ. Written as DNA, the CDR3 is TGCGCCAGCAGCTTGGCCGGCAGGGAGTATGAAAAACTGTTTTTT. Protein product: CASSLAGREYEKLFF.

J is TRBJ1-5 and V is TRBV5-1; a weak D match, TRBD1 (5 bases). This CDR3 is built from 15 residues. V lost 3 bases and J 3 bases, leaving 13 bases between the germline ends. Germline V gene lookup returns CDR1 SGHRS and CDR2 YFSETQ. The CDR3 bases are TGCGCCAGCAGCTGGGACCCTGGTGACAATCAGCCCCAGCATTTT. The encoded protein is CASSWDPGDNQPQHF.

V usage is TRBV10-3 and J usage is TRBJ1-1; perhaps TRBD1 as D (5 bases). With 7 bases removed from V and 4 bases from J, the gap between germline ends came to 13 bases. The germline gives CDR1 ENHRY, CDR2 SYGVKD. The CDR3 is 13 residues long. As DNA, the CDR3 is TGTGCCATCACGGGGGAAGTAGGCACTGAAGCTTTCTTT. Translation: CAITGEVGTEAFF.

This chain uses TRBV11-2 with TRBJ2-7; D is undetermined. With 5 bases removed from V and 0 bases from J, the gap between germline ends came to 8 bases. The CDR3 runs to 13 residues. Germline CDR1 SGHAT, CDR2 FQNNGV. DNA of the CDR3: TGTGCCAGCAGCCCCGTTACCTCCTACGAGCAGTACTTC. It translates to CASSPVTSYEQYF.

The DNA of the CDR3 is TGCGCCAGCAGCCAAGATTCGTCCCCCGAGGGTGAAAAACTGTTTTTT. Encoded protein: CASSQDSSPEGEKLFF. The chain is built from TRBV4-3 and TRBJ1-4; D is unclear. There are 16 residues in the CDR3. From germline, CDR1 is LGHNA and CDR2 YSLEER. The V and J ends lost 0 bases and 7 bases respectively, with 15 bases between them.

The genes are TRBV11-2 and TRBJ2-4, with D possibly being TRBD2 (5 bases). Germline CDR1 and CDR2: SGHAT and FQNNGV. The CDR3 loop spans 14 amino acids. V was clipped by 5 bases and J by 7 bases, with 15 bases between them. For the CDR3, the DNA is TGTGCCAGCAGCCTGGAGCCGACGGGGAACATTCAGTACTTC. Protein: CASSLEPTGNIQYF.

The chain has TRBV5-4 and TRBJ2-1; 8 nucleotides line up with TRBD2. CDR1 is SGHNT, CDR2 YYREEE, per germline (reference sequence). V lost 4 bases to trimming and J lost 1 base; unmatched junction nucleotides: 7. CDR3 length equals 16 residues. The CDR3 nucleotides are TGTGCCAGCAGCCTCGGGCAGCGGGAGTCCTACAATGAGCAGTTCTTC. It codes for CASSLGQRESYNEQFF. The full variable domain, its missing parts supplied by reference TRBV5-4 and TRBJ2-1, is ETGVTQSPTHLIKTRGQQVTLRCSSQSGHNTVSWYQQALGQGPQFIFQYYREEENGRGNFPPRFSGLQFPNYSSELNVNALELDDSALYLCASSLGQRESYNEQFFGPGTRLTVL.

The DNA for the CDR3 is TGTGCCAGCAGCGGCAGGGGGACTGAAGCTTTCTTT. It specifies CASSGRGTEAFF. The J gene is TRBJ1-1, the V gene TRBV5-4, with 7 bases matching TRBD1. CDR1 and CDR2 (germline): SGHNT, YYREEE (reference sequence). V shed 4 bases, J shed 5 bases, and the junction held 2 bases outside the gene matches. The CDR3 has 12 amino acids. The variable domain in full, completed from reference TRBV5-4 and TRBJ1-1, reads ETGVTQSPTHLIKTRGQQVTLRCSSQSGHNTVSWYQQALGQGPQFIFQYYREEENGRGNFPPRFSGLQFPNYSSELNVNALELDDSALYLCASSGRGTEAFFGQGTRLTVV.

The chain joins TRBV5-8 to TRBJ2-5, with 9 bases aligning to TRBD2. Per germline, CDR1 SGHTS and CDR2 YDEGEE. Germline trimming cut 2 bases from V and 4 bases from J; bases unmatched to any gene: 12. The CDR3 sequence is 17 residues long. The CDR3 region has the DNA TGTGCCAGCAGCTTACAGGGCTTTAGCGGGAGTTTAGAGACCCAGTACTTC. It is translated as CASSLQGFSGSLETQYF. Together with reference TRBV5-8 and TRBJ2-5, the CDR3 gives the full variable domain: EAGVTQSPTHLIKTRGQQATLRCSPISGHTSVYWYQQALGLGLQFLLWYDEGEERNRGNFPPRFSGRQFPNYSSELNVNALELEDSALYLCASSLQGFSGSLETQYFGPGTRLLVL.